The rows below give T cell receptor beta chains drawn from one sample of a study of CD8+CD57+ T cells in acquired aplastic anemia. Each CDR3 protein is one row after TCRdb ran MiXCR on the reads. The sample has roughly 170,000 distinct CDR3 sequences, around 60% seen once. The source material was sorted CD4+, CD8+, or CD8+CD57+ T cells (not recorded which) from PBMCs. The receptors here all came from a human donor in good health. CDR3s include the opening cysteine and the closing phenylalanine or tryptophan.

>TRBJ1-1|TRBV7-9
CASSFVTGMNTEAFF
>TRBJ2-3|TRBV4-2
CASSQVDRSTDTQYF
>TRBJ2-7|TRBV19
CASSITGQGRNEQYF
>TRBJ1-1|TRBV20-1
CSARFTGDTEAFF
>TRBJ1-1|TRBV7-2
CASSFGKQVARGTEAFF
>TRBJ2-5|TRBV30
CAWSTGLALQETQYF
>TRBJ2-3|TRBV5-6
CASSLGAEWSLGDTQYF
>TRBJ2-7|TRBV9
CASSATPTYEQYF
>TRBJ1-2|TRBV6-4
CAISALGRNYGYTF
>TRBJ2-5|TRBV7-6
CASSPTRQGAGGPGETQYF
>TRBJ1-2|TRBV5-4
CASSLNRGYTF
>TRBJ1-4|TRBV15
CATSRDQTGLEKLFF
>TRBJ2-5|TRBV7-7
CASSIGLAHQETQYF
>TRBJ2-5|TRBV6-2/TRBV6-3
CASSGRTSGPQETQYF
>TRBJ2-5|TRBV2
CASSGATPEGTQYF
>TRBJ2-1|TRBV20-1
CSAGAPGYPSEQFF
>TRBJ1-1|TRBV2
CASSAPTGNTEAFF
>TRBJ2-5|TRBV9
CASSVATGGETQYF
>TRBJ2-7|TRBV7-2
CASRNQGEQYF
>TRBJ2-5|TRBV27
CASRHPLPQDNVETQYF
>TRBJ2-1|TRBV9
CASSVAREEEQFF
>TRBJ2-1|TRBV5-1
CASTFLGTGINEQFF
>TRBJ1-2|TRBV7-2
CASSLDSVGGYTF
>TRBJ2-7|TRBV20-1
CSAKGGTTYEQYF
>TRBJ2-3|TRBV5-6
CASSPGGEYTDTQYF
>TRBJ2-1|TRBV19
CASTSGLAGKYNEQFF
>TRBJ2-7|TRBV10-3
CAISEMTGRSIEQYF